Presented here are 26 T cell receptor beta chains from one specimen sequenced in a study of T-cell reconstitution after alpha-beta-depleted transplantation in children. The TCRbeta library was prepared with unique molecular identifiers. TCRdb independently ran MiXCR on the PCR reads; one entry per CDR3 protein. The sample includes about 610,000 distinct CDR3 sequences, roughly a tenth of them seen just once. This specimen consisted of PBMCs from the stem cell graft donor, obtained from the stem cell graft. Receptors originate from a human donor who donated a stem cell graft to a child with acute myeloid leukemia.

Many counts were recorded for this clonotype. The chain employs TRBV7-2 and TRBJ2-1; the D is unclear. Per the germline V gene, CDR1 is SGHTA and CDR2 is FQGNSA. V gave up 3 bases and J gave up 0 bases, with 9 bases separating them. The CDR3 runs 15 residues. CDR3 DNA: TGTGCCAGCAGCTTGGTTCGGAGCTCCTACAATGAGCAGTTCTTC. This codes for CASSLVRSSYNEQFF.

This clonotype was picked up many times. J is TRBJ2-7 and V is TRBV4-3; 7 nucleotides match TRBD2. Germline V gene sequence: CDR1 LGHNA, CDR2 YSLEER. The CDR3 runs 14 residues. V shed 4 bases and J 4 bases; nucleotides not matched to a gene: 7. The CDR3 loop reads CASSPFPGGYEQYF. The CDR3 DNA sequence: TGCGCCAGCAGCCCCTTCCCGGGGGGATACGAGCAGTACTTC.

This clonotype has only a few counts. V and J are TRBV29-1 and TRBJ1-1, with D possibly TRBD1 on 5 matching bases. The V end was cut by 4 bases, the J end by 5 bases, with 17 bases between. The germline V gene encodes CDR1 SQVTM and CDR2 ANQGSEA. The CDR3 runs 14 residues. The CDR3 region is CSVGGEGHWTEAFF. The CDR3 bases are TGCAGCGTTGGGGGGGAAGGGCATTGGACTGAAGCTTTCTTT.

The sample holds many counts of this clonotype. The chain joins TRBV24-1 to TRBJ2-1, with D tentatively TRBD2 (6 bases). The germline V and J ends were trimmed by 1 base and 5 bases, with 14 bases remaining between them. This CDR3 has 16 residues. Germline CDR1 is KGHDR and CDR2 is SFDVKD. As DNA, the CDR3 is TGTGCCACCAGTGATTTCGGGCTAGCGAAGAACAATGAGCAGTTCTTC. This encodes CATSDFGLAKNNEQFF.

In this sample, this clonotype turned up many times. The J gene is TRBJ2-1, the V gene TRBV9, with a possible D match to TRBD1 (7 bases). This CDR3 has 16 amino acids. In germline, CDR1 is SGDLS, CDR2 YYNGEE. Trimming stripped 4 bases from V and 7 bases from J, with 21 bases between. The CDR3 reads CASSPTEGAGWNEQFF. The CDR3 DNA reads as TGTGCCAGCAGCCCGACGGAGGGGGCCGGGTGGAATGAGCAGTTCTTC.

This clonotype was detected ten times or more. V is TRBV15 and J is TRBJ2-1; D might be TRBD1 (7 bases). Germline-derived CDR1 and CDR2 are LNHNV and YYDKDF (reference sequence). Trimming took 1 base from V and 7 from J, leaving 14 bases between them. This CDR3 has 15 residues. The CDR3 coding sequence is TGTGCCACCAGCAGAGCCAGGGGGGTTGAGAATGAGCAGTTCTTC. It is translated as CATSRARGVENEQFF.

Here the CDR3 reads CSARDTYGFSYNEQFF. The CDR3 DNA is TGCAGTGCTAGAGATACCTACGGCTTCTCCTACAATGAGCAGTTCTTC. The chain couples TRBV20-1 to TRBJ2-1, with D unresolved. Germline V gene data show CDR1 as DFQATT and CDR2 as SNEGSKA (reference sequence). Deletions cut 0 bases from V and 0 bases from J, with 12 bases between. This CDR3 region has 16 residues.

The rearrangement links TRBV11-2 to TRBJ2-3, with D perhaps TRBD1 or TRBD2 (6 bases each). CDR1 and CDR2 (germline): SGHAT, FQNNGV. V was clipped by 5 bases and J by 3 bases, with 18 bases between them. The CDR3 sequence is 16 residues long. The CDR3 nucleotides read TGTGCCAGCAGCCCGGGGGCGAGGGACCCGACAGATACGCAGTATTTT. Amino acid sequence: CASSPGARDPTDTQYF. The entire variable domain, with the rest obtained from reference TRBV11-2 and TRBJ2-3, is as follows: EAGVAQSPRYKIIEKRQSVAFWCNPISGHATLYWYQQILGQGPKLLIQFQNNGVVDDSQLPKDRFSAERLKGVDSTLKIQPAKLEDSAVYLCASSPGARDPTDTQYFGPGTRLTVL.

This clonotype came up many times. The chain recombines TRBV6-1 with TRBJ2-3; the D is unclear. CDR1 and CDR2 (germline): MNHNS, SASEGT. The V end lost 3 bases, the J end lost 8 bases, and 3 bases lay between the germline ends. CDR3 size: 10 residues. The CDR3: CASSDGTQYF. In nucleotides, the CDR3 is TGTGCCAGCAGTGATGGTACGCAGTATTTT.

The CDR3 loop reads CASRAPMGSGLTGELFF. CDR3 DNA sequence: TGTGCCAGCCGGGCACCTATGGGTAGCGGGCTCACCGGGGAGCTGTTTTTT. V is TRBV27 and J is TRBJ2-2; 7 nucleotides match TRBD2. This CDR3 is 17 amino acids long. Germline loops: CDR1 MNHEY, CDR2 SMNVEV (reference sequence). The V and J ends lost 8 bases and 4 bases, in that order; junction bases with no gene match: 16.

The chain combines TRBV6-5 with TRBJ2-7; D tentatively reads TRBD1 or TRBD2 (5 bases each). Germline V gene lookup returns CDR1 MNHEY and CDR2 SVGAGI. V lost 6 bases to trimming and J lost 6 bases, with 9 bases between them. The CDR3 loop spans 11 amino acids. In nucleotides, the CDR3 is TGTGCCAGCAGGGGACCTACCGAGCAGTACTTC. This encodes CASRGPTEQYF.

This clonotype appeared many times. The V and J genes are TRBV14 and TRBJ2-7; tentative D call: TRBD1 (6 bases). Germline-derived CDR1 and CDR2 are SGHDN and FVKESK. Deletions cut 5 bases from V and 0 bases from J, with 17 bases between. This CDR3 region has 16 residues. The DNA for the CDR3 is TGTGCCAGCAGCGGCGTCCGTAGGGGGAGCTCCTACGAGCAGTACTTC. The encoded protein is CASSGVRRGSSYEQYF.

This clonotype occurred many times. The chain employs TRBV6-2 or TRBV6-3 and TRBJ1-5; D might be TRBD1 (6 bases). The CDR3 covers 14 residues. Trimming shortened V by 3 bases and J by 4 bases, and 10 bases separated the two germline ends. Germline V gives CDR1 MNHEY, CDR2 SVGEGT. CDR3 sequence reads: CASSYGGGNQPQHF. DNA for the CDR3: TGTGCCAGCAGTTATGGAGGGGGTAATCAGCCCCAGCATTTT.

Many counts were recorded for this clonotype. The J gene is TRBJ2-3, the V gene TRBV5-1, with D possibly being TRBD2 (5 bases). The CDR3 has 14 residues. The ends were cut back, 4 bases at V and 2 bases at J, with 11 bases in the middle. From germline, CDR1 is SGHRS and CDR2 YFSETQ. CDR3 sequence: CASSPGLDTDTQYF. The CDR3 bases are TGCGCCAGCAGCCCCGGACTGGACACAGATACGCAGTATTTT.

The sample holds a few counts of this clonotype. The junction departs from germline at one end; a sequencing error may be responsible. V is TRBV5-6 and J is TRBJ2-7; TRBD1 is a possible D gene (5 bases). The CDR3 spans 16 residues. Per the germline V gene, CDR1 is SGHDT and CDR2 is YYEEEE. DNA of the CDR3: TGTGCCAGCAGCGCCACAGGCCTTCTTCTCGATGGTACCTCGAAGTTC. Protein sequence: CASSATGLLLDGTSKF.

The chain recombines TRBV5-6 with TRBJ2-7; D is unresolved. Germline V CDR1 and CDR2: SGHDT, YYEEEE. This CDR3 comprises 14 residues. The V end lost 6 bases, the J end lost 7 bases, and 20 bases lay between the germline ends. CDR3 in amino acids: CASTLQPAGVEQYF. The CDR3 DNA sequence: TGTGCCAGCACCCTCCAGCCGGCAGGAGTGGAGCAGTACTTC.

This clonotype is categorized as medium-sized (0.01 to 0.1%). This chain uses TRBV29-1 with TRBJ1-2, with a tentative D call TRBD1 (6 bases). Trimming stripped 7 bases from V and 6 bases from J, with 18 bases between. The CDR3 is 13 amino acids. Germline V CDR1 and CDR2: SQVTM, ANQGSEA. CDR3 residues: CSALTWGGDGYTF. DNA for the CDR3: TGCAGCGCCCTGACTTGGGGGGGCGATGGCTACACCTTC.

The chain has TRBV29-1 and TRBJ2-7; 10 nucleotides align to TRBD2. Germline lookup yields CDR1 SQVTM and CDR2 ANQGSEA. The CDR3 loop spans 15 amino acids. V lost 2 bases, J lost 0 bases, and 4 bases stayed unmatched. The CDR3 protein is CSVERRTSGSYEQYF. In DNA, the CDR3 is TGCAGCGTTGAAAGGCGGACTAGCGGCTCCTACGAGCAGTACTTC.

This chain uses TRBV20-1 with TRBJ2-3; D possibly corresponds to TRBD1 (6 bases). Deletions cut 5 bases from V and 1 base from J, with 16 bases between. The CDR3 extends over 15 amino acids. Germline-derived CDR1 and CDR2 are DFQATT and SNEGSKA (reference sequence). The CDR3 protein is CSAPLGGVGTDTQYF. CDR3 sequence (DNA): TGCAGTGCTCCGCTAGGGGGAGTCGGCACAGATACGCAGTATTTT.

Ten or more counts support this clonotype. V is TRBV11-2 and J is TRBJ2-2; no definite D call. The CDR3 extends over 15 amino acids. Germline CDR1 SGHAT, CDR2 FQNNGV. V lost 3 bases to trimming and J lost 5 bases, with 13 bases between them. The chain's CDR3 is CASSFFPPGTGELFF. The CDR3 region has the DNA TGTGCCAGCAGCTTCTTTCCGCCAGGAACCGGGGAGCTGTTTTTT.

This clonotype was detected a few times. J is TRBJ1-2 and V is TRBV4-2, with 7 positions matching TRBD1. Germline V gives CDR1 LGHNA, CDR2 YNFKEQ. The CDR3 covers 15 residues. Unmatched junction bases numbered 4, after V lost 3 bases and J lost 0 bases. CDR3 sequence: CASSHRDRPNYGYTF. CDR3 nucleotide sequence: TGTGCCAGCAGCCACCGGGACAGACCTAACTATGGCTACACCTTC.

This clonotype was detected a few times. Because the CDR3 is missing its conserved closing phenylalanine or tryptophan, this is likely a read error. The CDR3 sequence: CASSQDGKRHEKLFS. CDR3 in DNA: TGTGCCAGCAGTCAGGATGGGAAGAGGCATGAAAAACTGTTTTCT. This rearrangement joins TRBV2 to TRBJ1-4; D remains unclear. Germline values: CDR1 SNHLY, CDR2 FYNNEI. The CDR3 contains 15 residues. V lost 5 bases and J lost 6, with 16 bases in between.

This clonotype has more than one count but fewer than ten. Compared with germline, one end of the junction differs, possibly owing to a read error. The CDR3 DNA reads as TGTGCCAGCAGTCGACTAGCGGGAGGGAAAAACATTCAGTATTTC. It is translated as CASSRLAGGKNIQYF. This rearrangement joins TRBV5-5 to TRBJ2-4; 14 bases are a match to TRBD2. Germline V lookup: CDR1 SGHKS, CDR2 YYEKEE (reference sequence). This CDR3 has 15 amino acids.

This clonotype was seen only a few times. The J gene is TRBJ1-5, the V gene TRBV5-1, with TRBD1 identical over 12 bases. From germline, CDR1 is SGHRS and CDR2 YFSETQ. V dropped 2 bases and J dropped 7; count of bases not matched to a gene: 7. CDR3 length: 16 amino acids. The CDR3 loop is CASSFSGTGGGQPQHF. In nucleotides, the CDR3 is TGCGCCAGCAGCTTCTCCGGGACAGGGGGCGGGCAGCCCCAGCATTTT.

This clonotype was observed at least ten times. This chain links TRBV29-1 with TRBJ1-1; D might be TRBD1 (6 bases). Germline CDR1 reads SQVTM; CDR2 reads ANQGSEA. The CDR3 length is 12 residues. V gave up 5 bases and J gave up 8 bases, with 15 bases separating them. The CDR3 spells CSVSQGRGEAFF. The CDR3, as DNA: TGCAGCGTTTCACAGGGTAGAGGGGAAGCTTTCTTT.

This clonotype was detected a few times. The chain uses TRBV28 and TRBJ2-7; D not certain. Between the trimmed V and J ends, which lost 9 bases and 3 bases, there was a span of 18 bases. Germline V gene data show CDR1 as MDHEN and CDR2 as SYDVKM. The CDR3 is 14 residues long. CDR3 nucleotide sequence: TGTGCCAGTCATCCGGGCCCCCTTCACTACGAGCAGTACTTC. Translated: CASHPGPLHYEQYF.